Listed here are 27 T cell receptor delta chains from one sample, sequenced in a study of Vγ9Vδ2 T cells in congenital toxoplasmosis. TRGC- and TRDC-specific primers primed one-tube template-switch reverse transcription to make cDNA. The TRGC primer was designed to bind both TRGC1 and TRGC2 constant genes. TCRdb reanalysed the reads with CATT. Counted here are about 940 delta-chain clones, roughly 19% occurring once; the ten biggest clones make up around 15%. Sequenced: gamma-delta T cells from blood. These TCRs come from a child under 10 years old born to a mother with Toxoplasma gondii infection during pregnancy, either congenitally infected or uninfected (not recorded which).

In its sample, this clone was seen a few times. Germline is not matched at one junction end, which may reflect a read error. The chain links TRDV2 to TRDJ3; 9 bases are a match to TRDD3. Germline values: CDR1 GEAIGNYY, CDR2 EKD. This CDR3 spans 18 amino acids. CDR3 DNA: TGTGCCAGTGACACCGGGGGATACTCGACCTGGGGCACCCGACAGATGTTTTTC. This gives the protein CASDTGGYSTWGTRQMFF.

By sample fraction, this clone is medium-sized. V and J are TRDV2 and TRDJ3, with D possibly being TRDD3 (5 bases). This CDR3 is built from 17 residues. Trimming took 0 bases from V and 3 from J, leaving 11 bases between them. From germline, CDR1 is GEAIGNYY and CDR2 EKD. The CDR3 DNA sequence: TGTGCCTGTGACACCGTAAGGGATGACTGGGACACCCGACAGATGTTTTTC. This gives the protein CACDTVRDDWDTRQMFF.

This clone has more than one count but fewer than ten. A much larger clone is a single base away; this may be a read error. V gene TRDV1 combines with J gene TRDJ2; 9 nucleotides line up with TRDD3. With V trimmed by 3 bases and J by 1 base, 21 bases remained unmatched. This CDR3 has 22 residues. Germline assignment: CDR1 TSWWSYY and CDR2 QGS. The DNA for the CDR3 is TGTGCTCTTGGGGATCTAAACGTGCCCCATTACTGGGGGAAACTTTTGACAGCACAACTCTTCTTT. Protein sequence: CALGDLNVPHYWGKLLTAQLFF.

This clone was counted once. A read error is likely here: a far larger clone is one base away. This chain links TRDV1 with TRDJ1, with TRDD3 matching 12 bases. The germline V gene encodes CDR1 TSWWSYY and CDR2 QGS. CDR3 size: 23 residues. The V segment lost 0 bases and the J segment 4 bases; nucleotides outside the gene matches: 24. CDR3 sequence (DNA): TGTGCTCTTGGGGAACTAGAGGGACTTTCCTTCTGGGGGATACGCAAAAGGCTCGATAAACTCATCTTT. This sequence encodes CALGELEGLSFWGIRKRLDKLIF.

A note on this clone: This may be a read error, as it is one base from a much larger clone. V usage is TRDV1 and J usage is TRDJ1; TRDD3 matches at 8 bases. Germline V gene data show CDR1 as TSWWSYY and CDR2 as QGS. Trimming at V came to 3 bases and at J to 6 bases, leaving 24 bases not matched to a gene. The CDR3 contains 20 residues. As DNA, the CDR3 is TGTGCTCTTGGGGACCCCAGCTACTTCCGGGCCGTACTGGGGGGACATAAACTCATCTTT. This codes for CALGDPSYFRAVLGGHKLIF.

This clone occurred a few times. The chain is built from TRDV2 and TRDJ1; 9 nucleotides line up with TRDD3. The germline V gene has CDR1 GEAIGNYY and CDR2 EKD. The length of the CDR3 is 21 residues. With 6 bases clipped from V and 0 bases from J, the junction kept 25 bases outside the gene matches. The CDR3, as DNA: TGTGCCTGTCCCTATCCCCTTCGTTGGGGATACGGGCACGGGTACACCGATAAACTCATCTTT. Translation gives CACPYPLRWGYGHGYTDKLIF.

Within the sample, this clone is large. This chain joins TRDV1 and TRDJ2, with a weak D call TRDD2 (6 bases). The CDR3 spans 19 residues. CDR1 is TSWWSYY and CDR2 is QGS in the germline V gene. Trimming removed 2 bases at V and 4 bases at J, with 23 bases between. CDR3 nucleotide sequence: TGTGCTCTTGGGGAATGGCCCCCAATTCCTAACCGCTGGACAGCACAACTCTTCTTT. Encoded protein: CALGEWPPIPNRWTAQLFF.

In this sample, this clone turned up a few times. This sequence is one base from a far larger clone and is likely a read error. Other DNA sequences in this specimen translate into the identical CDR3. The gene calls are TRDV2 and TRDJ3; 12 bases map to TRDD3. The CDR3 totals 18 residues. The germline CDR1 and CDR2 sequences are GEAIGNYY and EKD. The CDR3 protein is CACDTGGYSSWDTRQMFF. The CDR3 nucleotides are TGTGCCTGTGATACTGGGGGATACAGCTCCTGGGACACCCGGCAGATGTTTTTC.

By share, this clone counts as medium-sized. V and J are TRDV2 and TRDJ3, with D maybe TRDD3 (6 bases). The germline V and J ends were trimmed by 0 bases and 0 bases, with 23 bases remaining between them. The CDR3 has 22 residues. Germline CDR1 reads GEAIGNYY; CDR2 reads EKD. The CDR3 DNA sequence: TGTGCCTGTGACACCGGGAGTCTGGGGACTCATACTGTCTCCTGGGACACCCGACAGATGTTTTTC. It codes for CACDTGSLGTHTVSWDTRQMFF.

By share of the sample, this clone is large. The identical CDR3 is also encoded by other nucleotide sequences in the sample. The chain couples TRDV2 to TRDJ3, with 10 bases that match TRDD3. Germline CDR1 and CDR2: GEAIGNYY and EKD. Trimming took 0 bases from V and 2 from J; bases not matched to a gene: 9. The CDR3 covers 20 residues. The CDR3 DNA sequence: TGTGCCTGTGACACCGTAAGTACTGGGGGATTTCCCTGGGACACCCGACAGATGTTTTTC. The encoded protein is CACDTVSTGGFPWDTRQMFF.

This clone is labeled as medium-sized (0.01 to 0.1%). This same CDR3 is encoded by further DNA sequences in the sample. The V and J genes are TRDV2 and TRDJ3; D ambiguous. V was trimmed by 3 bases and J by 2 bases, leaving 10 bases between them. Germline assignment: CDR1 GEAIGNYY and CDR2 EKD. The CDR3 runs 16 residues. CDR3 region: CACDPVKAWDTRQMFF. As DNA, the CDR3 is TGTGCCTGTGACCCCGTTAAAGCCTGGGACACCCGACAGATGTTTTTC.

Note on this clone: A far larger clone is only one base removed, so a read error is likely. The genes are TRDV1 and TRDJ2; TRDD3 aligns across 7 bases. Germline CDR1 reads TSWWSYY; CDR2 reads QGS. This CDR3 has 24 residues. The V gene end was trimmed by 0 bases and the J gene end by 6 bases; junction bases not matched to a gene: 31. The CDR3 here is CALGELDMRLELVLGNTRAAQLFF. The CDR3 DNA reads TGTGCTCTTGGGGAACTAGATATGCGTTTGGAGCTCGTACTGGGGAATACGCGGGCAGCACAACTCTTCTTT.

Relative to its sample, this clone is medium-sized. This may be a read error, as it is one base from a much larger clone. The chain carries TRDV1 and TRDJ1; TRDD3 matches 10 bases. Germline-derived CDR1 and CDR2 are TSWWSYY and QGS. CDR3 length: 19 amino acids. CDR3 DNA: TGTGCTCTTAGGGAAAAGACCGTACTGGGGGATTTCTGCACCGATAAACTCATCTTT. Amino acids: CALREKTVLGDFCTDKLIF.

By share, this clone ranks as large (0.1 to 1%). The chain links TRDV2 to TRDJ3, with TRDD3 matching 11 bases. Germline V gene data show CDR1 as GEAIGNYY and CDR2 as EKD. V lost 0 bases to trimming and J lost 0 bases; unmatched junction nucleotides: 3. The CDR3 runs to 19 residues. CDR3 loop: CACDTWGIRNSWDTRQMFF. The DNA for the CDR3 is TGTGCCTGTGACACCTGGGGGATACGGAACTCCTGGGACACCCGACAGATGTTTTTC.

A few counts support this clone. This sequence may be a read error, since a much larger clone differs from it by one base. J is TRDJ3 and V is TRDV2; 8 bases agree with TRDD3. The CDR3 extends over 19 amino acids. CDR1 and CDR2 (germline): GEAIGNYY, EKD. In DNA, the CDR3 is TGTGCCTGTAACACCGTAAGGGATACGGTCTCCTGGGACACCCGACAGATGTTTTTC. It is translated as CACNTVRDTVSWDTRQMFF.

As regards this clone: It is likely a read error: a sequence one base away is far more abundant. Other nucleotide sequences in the sample specify the same CDR3. This chain joins TRDV2 and TRDJ1; tentatively, D is TRDD2 (5 bases). CDR3 length equals 16 residues. The germline V gene encodes CDR1 GEAIGNYY and CDR2 EKD. The ends were cut back, 0 bases at V and 2 bases at J, with 15 bases in the middle. The CDR3 DNA follows: TGTGCCTGTGACACCGGCGGGGTCCTTCATACCGATAAACTCATCTTT. It translates to CACDTGGVLHTDKLIF.

This clone was detected a few times. This clone may be a read error of a much larger clone one base away. The chain joins TRDV2 to TRDJ3, with TRDD3 matching 10 bases. CDR3 size: 19 residues. Germline V gene lookup returns CDR1 GEAIGNYY and CDR2 EKD. The CDR3 DNA follows: TGTGCCTGTAACACCGGGGGATACGGGAGCTCCTGGGACACCCGACAGATGTTTTTC. This codes for CACNTGGYGSSWDTRQMFF.

This clone was counted a few times. This may stem from a read error, because a much larger clone lies one nucleotide away. The chain carries TRDV2 and TRDJ3; 9 bases are a match to TRDD3. The CDR3 loop spans 18 amino acids. Germline V gives CDR1 GEAIGNYY, CDR2 EKD. DNA for the CDR3: TGTGCCAGTGACACCTGGGGGATTGGCGCCTGGGACACCCGACAGATGTTTTTC. Translated, it gives CASDTWGIGAWDTRQMFF.

This clone qualifies as large. The genes are TRDV2 and TRDJ2, with 9 bases lining up with TRDD3. With 2 bases clipped from V and 0 bases from J, the junction kept 3 bases outside the gene matches. Germline V lookup: CDR1 GEAIGNYY, CDR2 EKD. The CDR3 runs 16 residues. CDR3 sequence: CACDILGEALTAQLFF. DNA for the CDR3: TGTGCCTGTGACATACTGGGGGAAGCTTTGACAGCACAACTCTTCTTT.

By its share, this clone is large. The chain is built from TRDV2 and TRDJ1; 7 nucleotides align to TRDD3. With V trimmed by 3 bases and J by 1 base, 4 bases remained unmatched. The CDR3 sequence is 14 residues long. Germline values: CDR1 GEAIGNYY, CDR2 EKD. CDR3 nucleotide sequence: TGTGCCTGTGACGTACTGGGGACCACCGATAAACTCATCTTT. Its translation is CACDVLGTTDKLIF.

Remarks on this clone: The TCRdb protein, from a much larger clone, departs from this DNA's translation at residue 9, likely by read error; the protein shown derives from the DNA. The chain employs TRDV2 and TRDJ1; 8 bases fit TRDD3. This CDR3 is built from 18 residues. V was pared by 2 bases and J by 0 bases, with 13 bases of the junction left unmatched. The germline CDR1 and CDR2 sequences are GEAIGNYY and EKD. The CDR3 here is CACDNVLGGTPHTDKLIF. DNA of the CDR3: TGTGCCTGTGACAACGTACTGGGGGGTACTCCCCACACCGATAAACTCATCTTT.

A word on this clone: The junction departs from germline at one end; a sequencing error may be responsible. The chain combines TRDV2 with TRDJ3; 12 positions agree with TRDD3. This CDR3 spans 18 amino acids. CDR1 GEAIGNYY and CDR2 EKD come from the germline V gene. The CDR3 region has the DNA TGTGCCAGTGACACCGCTGGGGGATACGCCTGGGACACCCGACAGATGTTTTTC. It specifies CASDTAGGYAWDTRQMFF.

About this clone itself: One base away lies a much larger clone, so this may be a sequencing read error. This chain links TRDV2 with TRDJ1; 8 bases match TRDD3. Germline CDR1 and CDR2: GEAIGNYY and EKD. The trim removed 0 bases at V and 0 bases at J, leaving 2 bases unmatched. CDR3 size: 15 residues. As DNA, the CDR3 is TGTGCCTGTGACACCGTACTGGGGGACACCGATAAACTCATCTTT. Amino acids: CACDTVLGDTDKLIF.

Details on this clone: Given a far larger clone just one base away, this is likely a sequencing read error. The V and J genes are TRDV1 and TRDJ1; TRDD3 aligns across 12 bases. The length of the CDR3 is 22 residues. J lost 0 bases, V lost 4 bases, and 21 bases had no gene match. The germline CDR1 and CDR2 sequences are TSWWSYY and QGS. DNA for the CDR3: TGTGCTCTTGGGGTTATCATTCCGTCCGCCTACTGGGGGATACCCTACACCGATAAACTCATCTTT. This sequence encodes CALGVIIPSAYWGIPYTDKLIF.

This clone has a handful of counts. A far larger clone lies a single base away; this is likely a read error. The rearrangement links TRDV1 to TRDJ1; the match to TRDD3 covers 12 bases. With V trimmed by 4 bases and J by 0 bases, 24 bases remained unmatched. Germline V lookup: CDR1 TSWWSYY, CDR2 QGS. The CDR3 is 23 amino acids. CDR3 region: CALGGRDLLRLGDTTSYTDKLIF. CDR3 coding DNA: TGTGCTCTTGGGGGGCGCGATCTCCTACGGCTGGGGGATACGACATCGTACACCGATAAACTCATCTTT.

This clone has a handful of counts. A much larger clone lies a single base off, so this may be a read error. The chain links TRDV2 to TRDJ3; 12 positions agree with TRDD3. CDR3 size: 19 residues. Germline loops: CDR1 GEAIGNYY, CDR2 EKD. CDR3 residues: CACNTVLGDTSWDTRQMFF. CDR3 sequence (DNA): TGTGCCTGTAACACCGTACTGGGGGATACCTCCTGGGACACCCGACAGATGTTTTTC.

In regard to this clone: A far larger clone is one base from this, pointing to a likely read error. The chain employs TRDV1 and TRDJ3, with TRDD3 matching over 9 bases. The ends lost 2 bases at V and 4 bases at J; junction bases unmatched: 12. The CDR3 has 20 amino acids. Germline CDR1 reads TSWWSYY; CDR2 reads QGS. Here the CDR3 reads CALGEMALGDHTWDTRQMFF. The DNA for the CDR3 is TGTGCTCTTGGGGAAATGGCTCTGGGGGATCATACGTGGGACACCCGACAGATGTTTTTC.